This T cell receptor beta chain was identified in a study of blood T cells in healthy people across ages (dated by TCRdb to the mid-2010s). Notes on the research overall: Template switching captured roughly one uniquely barcoded TCR beta cDNA molecule per two T cells in model experiments. Donors of different ages were randomly distributed across sequencing lanes to avoid experimental bias. Using deep sequencing normalized with unique cDNA molecular identifiers, the study measured how TCR beta repertoire diversity changes with age. Using the same blood draw, the study looked at two additional independent replicas of 1 million unique cDNA reads for two donors, one aged 18 to 29 and the other aged 80 or older. Donors were grouped into four age groups: young (average approximately 16 years), middle-aged (roughly 38), aged (about 59) and long-lived (roughly 80). Broad study findings and their caveats: Conclusive comparison of naive and antigen-experienced compartments was prevented by the profiling of bulk unsorted PBMCs. Because donor CMV infection status was unknown, age-related changes in expanded clonotypes were potentially confounded. Estimates of total diversity from one million sequenced T cells were regarded as lower bounds and underestimates. As age increased, observed TCR beta diversity per million T cells dropped in a roughly linear way, and a significant reduction was already evident by age about 40. There was a strong correlation between observed TCR beta diversity and the percentage of naive T cells measured by flow cytometry. The long-lived group showed more naive CD4+ T cells, fewer expanded clones and increased TCR diversity than the aged group, suggesting age selection.

Concerning this clonotype itself: This receptor's antigen is unknown. No base quality information exists; no much larger clone differs at one position.

Donors were roughly 40 systemically healthy Caucasian individuals from Russia aged roughly 6 to 90 years. Each donor gave 9 to 10 milliliters of peripheral blood, collected into EDTA-treated Vacutainer tubes. Ficoll-Paque density-gradient centrifugation was used to isolate PBMCs, with at least 7 million obtained per sample. Total RNA, at least 5.5 micrograms per sample, was extracted from PBMCs with Trizol reagent. For every donor, an aliquot of PBMCs went through flow cytometry to measure the percentages of naive CD45RAhigh/CD27high T cells. From cysteine to phenylalanine, the CDR3 is 13 amino acids long. This entry keeps only the CDR3 DNA: 39 bases, framed from base 1. Compared with germline, V lacks 10 bases and J lacks 6 bases; bases without a gene match: 7. Library method: 5' RACE. This sample was sequenced with an Illumina HiSeq 2500. A second PCR of about 7 to 12 cycles was run with a J-beta primer mix and a sample-barcoded 5' primer. A template-switch 5' adaptor carrying 12 random nucleotides introduced a unique molecular identifier onto each TCR beta cDNA molecule. Each sample yielded at least 2.5 million CDR3-containing paired-end reads. All of the RNA was converted into first-strand cDNA using the Mint cDNA synthesis kit, with a TRBC-specific oligonucleotide serving as the primer. After uracil-DNA glycosylase treatment, a first 18-cycle PCR used universal primers M1SS and BC2_uni_R on all cDNA. Turning to the authors' computational methods: Normalization of each sample was performed by random selection of 1 million high-quality reads, each carrying a distinct molecular identifier. Instead of being binned into consensus sequences, reads that shared molecular identifiers were thrown out. MiTCR, run with a Q25 quality threshold and the strictest error-elimination algorithm, handled CDR3 identification, clonotype clustering and error correction. A nonparametric unseen species model with Euler transformation was used to estimate lower-bound total TCR beta diversity. TCRdb reran the public reads through fastp at Q25 and MiXCR, keeping productive beta chains. Rows with one shared CDR3 protein collapse into an entry with the most common genes and DNA. The V and J calls reflect TCRdb's pipeline rather than the authors' work. The sample profile shows roughly 680,000 distinct CDR3 sequences; around 49% of them were found once. The ten largest clonotypes hold roughly a third of the sample.

Sample: blood. The V and J genes are TRBV12-3 or TRBV12-4 and TRBJ2-1, with TRBD1 matching 9 junction bases. This sequence was found in a woman in her sixties or seventies in good health. This receptor has the CDR3 CATERTGVNEQFF. The nucleotide sequence reads as follows: TGTGCCACCGAACGGACAGGGGTCAATGAGCAGTTCTTC.